The 30 T cell receptor beta chains given below trace back to one sample, sequenced in a study of shared clonotypes between healthy human individuals. Generated by immunoSEQ multiplex PCR, the TCRdb table keeps only in-frame clones and is missing some. This table has 2 million to 2.5 million clones, around 90% appearing once. The sample taken for sequencing was naive CD4+ T cells from PBMCs. Subset defined: CD45RA+ positively selected. Receptor source: a man aged 18-30 years in good health. Some clones in this sample may be carry-over from other donors' samples.

About this clone itself: This same CDR3 is encoded by further DNA sequences in the sample. The J gene is TRBJ1-2, the V gene TRBV5-1, with D perhaps matching TRBD1 (5 bases). Germline-derived CDR1 and CDR2 are SGHRS and YFSETQ. This CDR3 contains 13 residues. The ends were cut back, 0 bases at V and 4 bases at J, with 7 bases in the middle. The CDR3 region is CASSLGQRYGYTF. Written as DNA, the CDR3 is TGCGCCAGCAGCTTGGGACAGCGCTATGGCTACACCTTC.

The genes are TRBV5-1 and TRBJ2-7; D unresolved. The CDR3 has 16 amino acids. Germline-derived CDR1 and CDR2 are SGHRS and YFSETQ. With 5 bases removed from V and 2 bases from J, the gap between germline ends came to 20 bases. Written as DNA, the CDR3 is TGCGCCAGCAGTGCCCGGCGGATGGGCAGTCCCTACGAGCAGTACTTC. Protein sequence: CASSARRMGSPYEQYF.

In its sample, this clone was seen a few times. V and J are TRBV19 and TRBJ2-3, with D maybe TRBD2 (6 bases). Germline assignment: CDR1 LNHDA and CDR2 SQIVND (reference sequence). This CDR3 is built from 13 residues. Trimming removed 6 bases at V and 4 bases at J, with 11 bases between. The CDR3 bases are TGTGCCAGTAGCGGGAGACGGTCAGATACGCAGTATTTT. Translation: CASSGRRSDTQYF.

The gene calls are TRBV19 and TRBJ2-3; D might be TRBD2 (6 bases). Germline V CDR1 and CDR2: LNHDA, SQIVND (reference sequence). The CDR3 spans 17 residues. Trimming took 7 bases from V and 1 from J, leaving 21 bases between them. CDR3 residues: CASTRRRGREGTDTQYF. In nucleotides, the CDR3 is TGTGCCAGTACCCGGAGGAGGGGCAGGGAGGGCACAGATACGCAGTATTTT.

The gene calls are TRBV28 and TRBJ1-5; 7 nucleotides agree with TRBD1. Losses at the gene ends were 2 bases for V and 6 bases for J; bases not matched to a gene: 1. Germline-derived CDR1 and CDR2 are MDHEN and SYDVKM. The CDR3 length is 13 residues. The chain's CDR3 is CASSLPGGQPQHF. The CDR3, as DNA: TGTGCCAGCAGTTTACCAGGGGGTCAGCCCCAGCATTTT.

The chain links TRBV29-1 to TRBJ2-1; D may match TRBD1 or TRBD2 (5 bases each). Germline CDR1 SQVTM, CDR2 ANQGSEA. Trimming took off 7 bases at V and 4 bases at J, with 17 bases between the two ends. The CDR3 totals 14 residues. The CDR3 reads CSARDPTIYNEQFF. The CDR3 DNA reads as TGCAGCGCCCGGGACCCAACTATTTACAATGAGCAGTTCTTC.

The chain is built from TRBV6-5 and TRBJ1-1; no firm D call. V was cut by 6 bases and J by 3 bases, with 11 bases left in between. Germline CDR1 reads MNHEY; CDR2 reads SVGAGI. CDR3 size: 13 residues. CDR3 sequence (DNA): TGTGCCAGCAGACCCATTAAAGACACTGAAGCTTTCTTT. Translated, it gives CASRPIKDTEAFF.

This clone was seen only a few times. The chain joins TRBV11-2 to TRBJ1-2; 8 nucleotides match TRBD1. The CDR3 extends over 16 amino acids. V was pared by 1 base and J by 3 bases, with 7 bases of the junction left unmatched. Germline CDR1 is SGHAT and CDR2 is FQNNGV. The CDR3 region is CASSLAGTGLDYGYTF. DNA of the CDR3: TGTGCCAGCAGCTTAGCCGGGACAGGCCTAGACTATGGCTACACCTTC. Combining the CDR3 with reference TRBV11-2 and TRBJ1-2 gives the whole variable domain EAGVAQSPRYKIIEKRQSVAFWCNPISGHATLYWYQQILGQGPKLLIQFQNNGVVDDSQLPKDRFSAERLKGVDSTLKIQPAKLEDSAVYLCASSLAGTGLDYGYTFGSGTRLTVV.

This clone was observed a few times. This chain connects TRBV11-3 to TRBJ2-3, with a weak D call TRBD2 (6 bases). The CDR3 spans 14 residues. CDR1 is SGHNT, CDR2 YENEEA, per germline. V was clipped by 5 bases and J by 4 bases, with 13 bases between them. The CDR3 here is CASSPGGVADTQYF. CDR3 nucleotide sequence: TGTGCCAGCAGCCCGGGCGGGGTTGCAGATACGCAGTATTTT.

This sequence joins TRBV9 and TRBJ2-7, with 8 bases identical to TRBD2. The CDR3 loop spans 14 amino acids. Germline V gene lookup returns CDR1 SGDLS and CDR2 YYNGEE. The ends lost 6 bases at V and 1 base at J; junction bases unmatched: 6. CDR3 sequence reads: CASTATSVSYEQYF. CDR3 nucleotides: TGTGCCAGCACCGCGACTAGCGTGTCCTACGAGCAGTACTTC.

A remark on this clone: The same CDR3 arises from other DNA sequences in this sample as well. This chain joins TRBV30 and TRBJ1-3; D is ambiguous. CDR1 and CDR2 from the germline V gene are GTSNPN and SVGIG (reference sequence). V was clipped by 2 bases and J by 0 bases, with 8 bases between them. The CDR3 runs 14 residues. Here the CDR3 reads CAWSSTFSGNTIYF. CDR3 DNA: TGTGCCTGGAGTTCAACTTTCTCTGGAAACACCATATATTTT.

Only a few counts were recorded for this clone. The chain joins TRBV6-5 to TRBJ2-1; D not certain. From germline, CDR1 is MNHEY and CDR2 SVGAGI. The CDR3 runs to 13 residues. Trimming shortened V by 2 bases and J by 3 bases, and 5 bases separated the two germline ends. DNA for the CDR3: TGTGCCAGCAGTTACAAGCGCTACAATGAGCAGTTCTTC. It specifies CASSYKRYNEQFF.

The chain recombines TRBV6-5 with TRBJ2-7, with 10 positions matching TRBD2. V dropped 4 bases and J dropped 1; count of bases not matched to a gene: 7. Per germline, CDR1 MNHEY and CDR2 SVGAGI. CDR3 length equals 16 residues. Written as DNA, the CDR3 is TGTGCCAGCAGTTTTGTCGCTAGCGGGGGTTCCTACGAGCAGTACTTC. Translating gives CASSFVASGGSYEQYF.

The chain joins TRBV9 to TRBJ2-2; 7 bases agree with TRBD1. CDR3 length: 15 residues. V gave up 7 bases and J gave up 0 bases; unmatched junction bases: 6. CDR1 and CDR2 from the germline V gene are SGDLS and YYNGEE. CDR3 in DNA: TGTGCCAGCGCCCGGACAGGCGCGAACACCGGGGAGCTGTTTTTT. Its translation is CASARTGANTGELFF.

The chain employs TRBV7-9 and TRBJ2-5; perhaps TRBD2 as D (6 bases). Trimming removed 2 bases at V and 1 base at J, with 11 bases between. The CDR3 is 15 amino acids. Germline V lookup: CDR1 SEHNR, CDR2 FQNEAQ (reference sequence). Written as DNA, the CDR3 is TGTGCCAGCAGCTTACTAGCGCCCACCCAAGAGACCCAGTACTTC. Encoded protein: CASSLLAPTQETQYF.

The chain uses TRBV6-6 and TRBJ2-7; possibly TRBD1 for D (6 bases). Germline V gene lookup returns CDR1 MNHNY and CDR2 SVGAGI (reference sequence). V lost 6 bases to trimming and J lost 5 bases, with 20 bases between them. The CDR3 covers 15 residues. The CDR3 is CASRGPGRGENEQYF. In DNA, the CDR3 is TGTGCCAGCAGAGGACCCGGCAGGGGAGAAAACGAGCAGTACTTC.

The chain joins TRBV4-1 to TRBJ2-1; 7 nucleotides align to TRBD1. There are 16 residues in the CDR3. Germline-derived CDR1 and CDR2 are MGHRA and YSYEKL. J lost 7 bases, V lost 1 base, and 10 bases had no gene match. The CDR3 sequence: CASSQGGGKWWNEQFF. The CDR3 coding sequence is TGCGCCAGCAGCCAAGGAGGGGGCAAATGGTGGAATGAGCAGTTCTTC.

The gene calls are TRBV5-4 and TRBJ2-3, with 10 bases identical to TRBD2. V was clipped by 0 bases and J by 3 bases; unmatched bases: 4. Germline lookup yields CDR1 SGHNT and CDR2 YYREEE (reference sequence). CDR3 length equals 16 residues. The CDR3 nucleotides are TGTGCCAGCAGCTTGGTCCTAGCGGGAGTGACAGATACGCAGTATTTT. Residues: CASSLVLAGVTDTQYF.

As for this clone: Different DNA sequences within this sample yield the same CDR3. The genes are TRBV7-3 and TRBJ2-3, with 9 bases identical to TRBD2. V lost 4 bases to trimming and J lost 1 base; unmatched junction nucleotides: 3. The CDR3 contains 15 residues. Per germline, CDR1 SGHTA and CDR2 FQGTGA. The CDR3 protein is CASSSLAGRTDTQYF. Here the CDR3 DNA reads TGTGCCAGCAGCTCACTAGCGGGCCGCACAGATACGCAGTATTTT.

The chain uses TRBV5-4 and TRBJ1-2; TRBD1 might be the D (6 bases). The CDR3 contains 15 residues. Germline V gene sequence: CDR1 SGHNT, CDR2 YYREEE (reference sequence). V lost 0 bases to trimming and J lost 0 bases, with 9 bases between them. The CDR3 loop is CASSLEQGPNYGYTF. CDR3 nucleotide sequence: TGTGCCAGCAGCTTGGAACAGGGACCTAACTATGGCTACACCTTC.

This rearrangement joins TRBV27 to TRBJ1-5; TRBD1 matches at 8 bases. Germline loops: CDR1 MNHEY, CDR2 SMNVEV (reference sequence). V dropped 6 bases and J dropped 0; count of bases not matched to a gene: 13. The CDR3 covers 18 residues. This CDR3 is CASRPTLGQAYSNQPQHF. CDR3 in DNA: TGTGCCAGCAGACCAACCCTGGGACAGGCCTATAGCAATCAGCCCCAGCATTTT.

This clone was counted once. The J gene is TRBJ2-1, the V gene TRBV4-3; D uncertain. V was trimmed by 3 bases and J by 10 bases, leaving 13 bases between them. CDR1 is LGHNA, CDR2 YSLEER, per germline. The CDR3 extends over 13 amino acids. In DNA form, the CDR3 reads TGCGCCAGCAGCCAGGAAGAACATGGCGAGCAGTTCTTC. This sequence encodes CASSQEEHGEQFF.

The chain carries TRBV5-4 and TRBJ1-4; D remains unclear. Germline assignment: CDR1 SGHNT and CDR2 YYREEE (reference sequence). There are 13 residues in the CDR3. V shed 4 bases and J shed 11 bases, with 15 bases lying between them. The CDR3 region has the DNA TGTGCCAGCAGCACCCAGTCAGAGAAGAAACTGTTTTTT. Amino acid sequence: CASSTQSEKKLFF. Complete variable domain (other parts from reference TRBV5-4 and TRBJ1-4): ETGVTQSPTHLIKTRGQQVTLRCSSQSGHNTVSWYQQALGQGPQFIFQYYREEENGRGNFPPRFSGLQFPNYSSELNVNALELDDSALYLCASSTQSEKKLFFGSGTQLSVL.

This rearrangement joins TRBV6-6 to TRBJ1-1; the D is unclear. The V end was cut by 2 bases, the J end by 5 bases, with 18 bases between. Germline V gives CDR1 MNHNY, CDR2 SVGAGI (reference sequence). This CDR3 region has 16 residues. The CDR3 is CASSYTYGIAETEAFF. CDR3 nucleotides: TGTGCCAGCAGTTACACCTACGGTATCGCAGAAACTGAAGCTTTCTTT.

As to this clone: In the same sample, other DNA sequences code for this CDR3. The gene calls are TRBV10-2 and TRBJ1-1; D not certain. V was cut by 8 bases and J by 4 bases, with 20 bases left in between. The V gene's germline CDR1 is WSHSY and CDR2 SAAADI. The CDR3 is 15 residues long. For the CDR3, the DNA is TGCGCCAGCTCACGGGCAGGAGGCAGTTCCACTGAAGCTTTCTTT. As protein: CASSRAGGSSTEAFF.

The chain has TRBV5-6 and TRBJ1-1, with D maybe TRBD1 (6 bases). CDR1 is SGHDT and CDR2 is YYEEEE in the germline V gene. The ends were cut back, 5 bases at V and 0 bases at J, with 14 bases in the middle. The CDR3 is made up of 15 amino acids. CDR3 sequence reads: CASSQNQGLNTEAFF. As DNA, the CDR3 is TGTGCCAGCAGTCAGAATCAGGGGTTGAACACTGAAGCTTTCTTT.

The chain recombines TRBV7-8 with TRBJ2-1; perhaps D is TRBD1 or TRBD2 (6 bases each). V was clipped by 4 bases and J by 2 bases, with 21 bases between them. Per germline, CDR1 SGHVS and CDR2 FQNEAQ. This CDR3 region has 18 residues. The CDR3 DNA reads TGTGCCAGCAGCTCCCTCCAAGGGTGGGGGGCGGCCTACAATGAGCAGTTCTTC. This encodes CASSSLQGWGAAYNEQFF.

Only a few counts were recorded for this clone. V gene TRBV2 combines with J gene TRBJ1-3; possibly TRBD1 for D (6 bases). The V gene lost 6 bases and the J gene lost 2 bases, with 11 bases spanning the gap. The CDR3 spans 14 residues. Germline V gene data show CDR1 as SNHLY and CDR2 as FYNNEI. The DNA of the CDR3 is TGTGCCAGCAGAAGGACAGTCGCTGGAAACACCATATATTTT. It specifies CASRRTVAGNTIYF. Supplemented by reference TRBV2 and TRBJ1-3, the full variable domain reads EPEVTQTPSHQVTQMGQEVILRCVPISNHLYFYWYRQILGQKVEFLVSFYNNEISEKSEIFDDQFSVERPDGSNFTLKIRSTKLEDSAMYFCASRRTVAGNTIYFGEGSWLTVV.

The chain has TRBV7-9 and TRBJ2-2; D is unclear. The CDR3 is made up of 14 amino acids. Germline V gene sequence: CDR1 SEHNR, CDR2 FQNEAQ (reference sequence). Trimming stripped 5 bases from V and 2 bases from J, with 9 bases between. The CDR3 bases are TGTGCCAGCAGCATGAGAATCAACACCGGGGAGCTGTTTTTT. This gives the protein CASSMRINTGELFF.

This rearrangement joins TRBV2 to TRBJ2-3; 10 positions agree with TRBD2. This CDR3 has 15 residues. Looked up from germline, CDR1 is SNHLY and CDR2 is FYNNEI. After removal of 7 bases from V and 3 bases from J, the junction contained 7 bases not matched to a gene. The CDR3 DNA follows: TGTGCCAGCAAAAGGCTAGCGGGAGATACAGATACGCAGTATTTT. Its protein is CASKRLAGDTDTQYF.